This T cell receptor beta chain was sequenced during a study of blood T cell repertoires in COVID-19. Original processing notes: The assay estimated nucleated cells by amplifying reference gene primers. Some clones are missing from TCRdb's copy, which holds only in-frame ones; the method was immunoSEQ multiplex PCR. Clonal size and the V and J genes are those of that table, whereas D and trimming came from the DNA. The sample lists approximately 75,000 clones, approximately 79% occurring once. The CDR3 totals 14 residues. The germline gives CDR1 SGHRS, CDR2 YFSETQ. Trimming pared 2 bases from V and 1 base from J, leaving 6 bases between.

The clonotype comes from a human donor with acute or convalescent COVID-19. The donor label of this sample is uncertain. The V gene is TRBV5-1, the J gene TRBJ2-2; no clear D gene. Source material: peripheral blood. CDR3 protein: CASSFALNTGELFF. CDR3 bases: TGCGCCAGCAGCTTCGCGTTGAACACCGGGGAGCTGTTTTTT. The complete variable domain, with remaining parts taken from reference TRBV5-1 and TRBJ2-2, reads KAGVTQTPRYLIKTRGQQVTLSCSPISGHRSVSWYQQTPGQGLQFLFEYFSETQRNKGNFPGRFSGRQFSNSRSEMNVSTLELGDSALYLCASSFALNTGELFFGEGSRLTVL.